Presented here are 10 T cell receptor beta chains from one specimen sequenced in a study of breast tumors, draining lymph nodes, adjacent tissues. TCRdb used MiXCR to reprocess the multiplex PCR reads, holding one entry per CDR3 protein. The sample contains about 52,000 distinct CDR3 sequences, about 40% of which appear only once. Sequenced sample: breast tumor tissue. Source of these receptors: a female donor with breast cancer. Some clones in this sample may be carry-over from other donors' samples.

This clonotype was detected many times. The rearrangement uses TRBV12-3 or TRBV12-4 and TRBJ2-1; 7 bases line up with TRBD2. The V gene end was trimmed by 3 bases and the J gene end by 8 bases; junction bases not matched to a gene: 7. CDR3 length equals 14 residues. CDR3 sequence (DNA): TGTGCCAGCAGTTTCGGGACTAAGGATGATGAGCAGTTCTTC. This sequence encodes CASSFGTKDDEQFF.

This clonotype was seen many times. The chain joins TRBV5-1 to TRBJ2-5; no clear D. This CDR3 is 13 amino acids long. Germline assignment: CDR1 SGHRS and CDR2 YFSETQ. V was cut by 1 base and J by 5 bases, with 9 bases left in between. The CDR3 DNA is TGCGCCAGCAGCTTGAAGGGCCAGGAGACCCAGTACTTC. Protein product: CASSLKGQETQYF.

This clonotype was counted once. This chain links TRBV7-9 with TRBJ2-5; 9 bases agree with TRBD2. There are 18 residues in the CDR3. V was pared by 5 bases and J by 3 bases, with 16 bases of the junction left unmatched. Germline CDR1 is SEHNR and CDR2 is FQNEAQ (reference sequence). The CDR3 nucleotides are TGTGCCAGCAGCCCACTACTAGCGGGTCCCGATGCCAAAGAGACCCAGTACTTC. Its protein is CASSPLLAGPDAKETQYF.

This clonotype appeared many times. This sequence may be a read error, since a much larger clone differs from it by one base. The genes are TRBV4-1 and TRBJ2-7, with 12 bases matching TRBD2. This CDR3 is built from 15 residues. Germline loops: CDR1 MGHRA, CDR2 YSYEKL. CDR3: CASRKTSGGSYGQYF. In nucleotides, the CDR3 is TGCGCCAGCAGAAAGACTAGCGGGGGCTCCTACGGGCAGTACTTC.

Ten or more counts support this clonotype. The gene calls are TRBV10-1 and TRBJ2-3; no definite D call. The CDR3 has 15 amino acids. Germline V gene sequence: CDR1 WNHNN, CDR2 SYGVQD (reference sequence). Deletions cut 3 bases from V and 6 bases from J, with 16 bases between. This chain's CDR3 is CASSDRWVAMDTQYF. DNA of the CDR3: TGCGCCAGCAGTGACCGTTGGGTCGCTATGGATACGCAGTATTTT.

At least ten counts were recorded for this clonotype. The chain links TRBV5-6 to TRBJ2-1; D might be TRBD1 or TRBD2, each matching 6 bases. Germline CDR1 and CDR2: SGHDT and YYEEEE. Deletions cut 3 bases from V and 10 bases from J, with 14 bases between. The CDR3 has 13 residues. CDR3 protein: CASSSGASWEQFF. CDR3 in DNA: TGTGCCAGCAGCTCGGGGGCCTCCTGGGAGCAGTTCTTC.

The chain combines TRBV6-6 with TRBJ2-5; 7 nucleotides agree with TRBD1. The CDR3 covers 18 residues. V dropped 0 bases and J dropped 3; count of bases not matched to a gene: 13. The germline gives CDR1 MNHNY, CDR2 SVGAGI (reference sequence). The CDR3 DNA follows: TGTGCCAGCAGTTACTCCGCCGGGGCCCACAGGGGTAAAGAGACCCAGTACTTC. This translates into CASSYSAGAHRGKETQYF.

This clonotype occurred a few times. The DNA for the CDR3 is TGTGCCAGCAGTACCCCGGCGGGTGACTCCTACGAGCAGTACTTC. This gives the protein CASSTPAGDSYEQYF. V gene TRBV28 combines with J gene TRBJ2-7; D might be TRBD2 (5 bases). CDR3 length equals 15 residues. V lost 5 bases and J lost 0, with 14 bases in between. CDR1 and CDR2 (germline): MDHEN, SYDVKM.

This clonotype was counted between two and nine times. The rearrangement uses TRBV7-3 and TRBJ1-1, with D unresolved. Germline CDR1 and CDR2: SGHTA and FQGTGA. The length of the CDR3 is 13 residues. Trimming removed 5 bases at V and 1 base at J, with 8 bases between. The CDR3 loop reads CASSPTWNTEAFF. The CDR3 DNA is TGTGCCAGCAGCCCCACTTGGAACACTGAAGCTTTCTTT. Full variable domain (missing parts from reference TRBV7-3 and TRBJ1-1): GAGVSQTPSNKVTEKGKYVELRCDPISGHTALYWYRQSLGQGPEFLIYFQGTGAADDSGLPNDRFFAVRPEGSVSTLKIQRTERGDSAVYLCASSPTWNTEAFFGQGTRLTVV.

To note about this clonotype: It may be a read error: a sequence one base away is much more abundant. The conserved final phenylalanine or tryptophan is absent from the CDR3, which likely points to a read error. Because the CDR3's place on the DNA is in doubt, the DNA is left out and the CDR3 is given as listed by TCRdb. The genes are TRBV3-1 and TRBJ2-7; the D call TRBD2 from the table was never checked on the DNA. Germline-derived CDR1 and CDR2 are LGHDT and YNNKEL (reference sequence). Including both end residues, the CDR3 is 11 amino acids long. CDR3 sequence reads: CASGQQGLYSL.